The entry that follows covers one TCR beta chain sequence. The data were produced by immunoSEQ multiplex PCR, yet TCRdb's version contains in-frame clones alone and is incomplete. In the table there are some 150,000 clones, 94% of which are singletons. The sample originates from a study of control samples from healthy donors and cancer patients. With 4 bases clipped from V and 1 base from J, the junction kept 0 bases outside the gene matches. Germline CDR1 reads LNHDA; CDR2 reads SQIVND (reference sequence). This CDR3 is built from 14 residues. The receptor comes from a man between 40 and 49 years old in good health. Sequencing was performed on blood. The chain recombines TRBV19 with TRBJ1-5, with 8 bases matching TRBD1. This CDR3 reads CASSRTGSNQPQHF. As DNA, the CDR3 is TGTGCCAGTAGTAGGACAGGGAGCAATCAGCCCCAGCATTTT.